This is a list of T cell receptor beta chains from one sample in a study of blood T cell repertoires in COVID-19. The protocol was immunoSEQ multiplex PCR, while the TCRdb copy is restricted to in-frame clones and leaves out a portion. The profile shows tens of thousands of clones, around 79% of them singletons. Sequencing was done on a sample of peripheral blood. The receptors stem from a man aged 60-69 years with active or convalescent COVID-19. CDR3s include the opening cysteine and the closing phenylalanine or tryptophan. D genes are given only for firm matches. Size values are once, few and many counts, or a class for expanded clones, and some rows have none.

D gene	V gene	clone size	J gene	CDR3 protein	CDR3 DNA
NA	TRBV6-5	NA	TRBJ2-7	CASSYGITYEQYF	TGTGCCAGCAGTTATGGCATAACCTACGAGCAGTACTTC
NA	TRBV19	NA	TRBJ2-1	CASSNRGNEQFF	TGTGCCAGTAGTAATAGGGGCAATGAGCAGTTCTTC
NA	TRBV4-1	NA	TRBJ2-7	CASSLRPGNYEQYF	TGCGCCAGCAGCCTAAGACCGGGAAACTACGAGCAGTACTTC
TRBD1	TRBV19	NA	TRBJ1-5	CASSISHDRAQNQPQHF	TGTGCCAGTAGTATATCCCATGACAGGGCCCAAAATCAGCCCCAGCATTTT
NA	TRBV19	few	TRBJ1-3	CASSIGDSSGNTIYF	TGTGCCAGTAGTATTGGAGATAGCTCTGGAAACACCATATATTTT
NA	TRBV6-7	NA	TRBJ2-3	CASRRPTSGRTEDTQYF	TGTGCCAGCAGGCGCCCGACATCCGGACGGACTGAAGATACGCAGTATTTT
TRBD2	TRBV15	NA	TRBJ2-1	CATSRSRTPGRGRPGGINEQFF	TGTGCCACCAGCAGATCACGTACTCCTGGGCGGGGGAGACCCGGCGGCATTAATGAGCAGTTCTTC
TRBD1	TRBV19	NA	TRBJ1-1	CASSPGDRGSEAFF	TGTGCCAGTAGTCCCGGGGACAGGGGTTCTGAAGCTTTCTTT
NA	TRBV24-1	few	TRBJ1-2	CATSGGNYGYTF	TGTGCCACCAGTGGCGGAAACTATGGCTACACCTTC
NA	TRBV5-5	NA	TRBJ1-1	CASSSRTANTEAFF	TGTGCCAGCAGCTCCCGGACAGCTAACACTGAAGCTTTCTTT
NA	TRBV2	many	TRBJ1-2	CASSVDSGYTF	TGTGCCAGCAGTGTTGACAGTGGCTACACCTTC
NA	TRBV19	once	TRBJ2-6	CATQGGAGANVLTF	TGTGCCACTCAGGGTGGGGCCGGGGCCAACGTCCTGACTTTC
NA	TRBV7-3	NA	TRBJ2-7	CASSLSWGVEQYF	TGTGCCAGCAGCTTATCGTGGGGGGTCGAGCAGTACTTC
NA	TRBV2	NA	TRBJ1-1	CASSSSMNTEAFF	TGTGCCAGCAGTTCGAGCATGAACACTGAAGCTTTCTTT
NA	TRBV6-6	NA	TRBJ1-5	CASSYRGNQPQHF	TGTGCCAGCAGTTACAGGGGGAATCAGCCCCAGCATTTT
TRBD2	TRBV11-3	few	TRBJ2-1	CASSLYRGDYNEQFF	TGTGCCAGCAGCTTATATCGGGGGGATTACAATGAGCAGTTCTTC
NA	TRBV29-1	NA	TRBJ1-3	CSVEDQAGRGNTIYF	TGCAGCGTTGAAGATCAGGCAGGGCGAGGAAACACCATATATTTT
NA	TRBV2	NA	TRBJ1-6	CASAGSSYNSPLHF	TGTGCCAGCGCAGGCAGCTCCTATAATTCACCCCTCCACTTT
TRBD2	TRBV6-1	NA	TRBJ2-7	CASSEALSGGTLSYEQYF	TGTGCCAGCAGTGAAGCGCTTAGCGGGGGAACCCTCTCCTACGAGCAGTACTTC
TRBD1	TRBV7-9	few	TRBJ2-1	CASSWTGAYYNEQFF	TGTGCCAGCAGCTGGACAGGGGCCTATTACAATGAGCAGTTCTTC
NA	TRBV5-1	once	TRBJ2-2	CASSFDPTGSNTGELFF	TGCGCCAGCAGCTTCGATCCGACAGGCTCGAACACCGGGGAGCTGTTTTTT
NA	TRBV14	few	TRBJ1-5	CASSQEIASPQHF	TGTGCCAGCAGCCAAGAAATAGCTTCGCCCCAGCATTTT
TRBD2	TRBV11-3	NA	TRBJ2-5	CASSFGPAGGQETQYF	TGTGCCAGCAGCTTTGGTCCAGCGGGGGGCCAAGAGACCCAGTACTTC
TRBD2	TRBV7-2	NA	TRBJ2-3	CASSLVFTSGGYF	TGTGCCAGCAGCTTAGTCTTCACTAGCGGGGGGTATTTT
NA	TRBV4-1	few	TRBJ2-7	CASSRAWQDSYEQYF	TGCGCCAGCAGCCGAGCTTGGCAGGACTCCTACGAGCAGTACTTC
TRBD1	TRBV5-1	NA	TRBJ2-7	CASSPGGQGVSYEQYF	TGCGCCAGCAGCCCCGGTGGACAGGGAGTGTCCTACGAGCAGTACTTC
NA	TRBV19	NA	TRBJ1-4	CASSSGVLNEKLFF	TGTGCCAGTAGCTCAGGGGTTCTAAATGAAAAACTGTTTTTT
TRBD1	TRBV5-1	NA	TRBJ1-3	CASSIGTGRGNTIYF	TGCGCCAGCAGCATAGGGACAGGGCGAGGAAACACCATATATTTT
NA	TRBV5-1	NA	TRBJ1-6	CASSLAGVSPLHF	TGCGCCAGCAGCTTGGCCGGGGTATCACCCCTCCACTTT
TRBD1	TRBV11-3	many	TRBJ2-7	CASSHRDRENEQYF	TGTGCCAGCAGCCACCGGGACAGGGAAAACGAGCAGTACTTC
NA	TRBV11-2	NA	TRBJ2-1	CASSLEAAEYNEQFF	TGTGCCAGCAGCTTAGAGGCAGCGGAGTACAATGAGCAGTTCTTC
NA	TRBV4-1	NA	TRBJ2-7	CASSQGGQSSYEQYF	TGCGCCAGCAGCCAAGGGGGACAAAGCTCCTACGAGCAGTACTTC
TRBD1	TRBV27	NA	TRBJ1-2	CASSFDRAYGYTF	TGTGCCAGCAGTTTCGACAGGGCTTATGGCTACACCTTC
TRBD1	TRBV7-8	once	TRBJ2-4	CASSIMTGKNIQYF	TGTGCCAGCAGCATCATGACAGGGAAAAACATTCAGTACTTC
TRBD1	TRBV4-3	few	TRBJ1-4	CASSQGIQPGQGGEKLFF	TGCGCCAGCAGCCAAGGAATTCAACCGGGACAGGGAGGGGAAAAACTGTTTTTT
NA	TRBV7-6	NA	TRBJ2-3	CASSRDRGAGDTQYF	TGTGCCAGCAGCCGAGACAGGGGAGCGGGGGATACGCAGTATTTT
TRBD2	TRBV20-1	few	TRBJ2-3	CSASTVVWRGGDTQYF	TGCAGTGCTAGTACGGTAGTTTGGCGGGGGGGAGATACGCAGTATTTT
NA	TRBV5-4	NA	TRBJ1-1	CASSLRPGMNTEAFF	TGTGCCAGCAGCTTAAGACCAGGGATGAACACTGAAGCTTTCTTT
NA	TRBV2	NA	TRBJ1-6	CASSESEGAWSPLHF	TGTGCCAGCAGTGAATCGGAGGGCGCTTGGTCACCCCTCCACTTT
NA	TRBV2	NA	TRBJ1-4	CASSEAAGSNEKLFF	TGTGCCAGCAGTGAAGCTGCGGGAAGCAATGAAAAACTGTTTTTT
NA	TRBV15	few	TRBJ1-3	CATSRDRESSGNTIYF	TGTGCCACCAGCAGAGATCGTGAGAGCTCTGGAAACACCATATATTTT
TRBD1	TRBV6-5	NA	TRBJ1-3	CASSWDRGASGNTIYF	TGTGCCAGCAGTTGGGACAGGGGAGCCTCTGGAAACACCATATATTTT
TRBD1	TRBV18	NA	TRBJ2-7	CASSPPHRGPEEQYF	TGTGCCAGCTCACCACCTCACAGGGGGCCGGAGGAGCAGTACTTC
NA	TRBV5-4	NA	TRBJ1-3	CASSRTGELSGNTIYF	TGTGCCAGCAGCCGGACGGGGGAACTCTCTGGAAACACCATATATTTT
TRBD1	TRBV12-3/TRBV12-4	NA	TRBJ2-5	CASSWDSRETQYF	TGTGCCAGCAGTTGGGACAGCAGAGAGACCCAGTACTTC
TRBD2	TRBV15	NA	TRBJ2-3	CATSPLSGGLTDTQYF	TGTGCCACCAGCCCCCTATCGGGGGGGCTGACAGATACGCAGTATTTT
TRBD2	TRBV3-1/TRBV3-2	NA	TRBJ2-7	CASSPTGSSGGYEQYF	TGTGCCAGCAGCCCAACGGGATCTAGCGGGGGTTACGAGCAGTACTTC
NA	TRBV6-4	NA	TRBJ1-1	CASREAQETLHTEAFF	TGTGCCAGCCGGGAGGCACAGGAGACCCTCCACACTGAAGCTTTCTTT
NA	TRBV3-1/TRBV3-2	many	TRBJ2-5	CASSSWVGGTQYF	TGTGCCAGCAGCTCATGGGTGGGAGGGACCCAGTACTTC
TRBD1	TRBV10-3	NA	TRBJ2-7	CAISDVVMGTGDEQYF	TGTGCCATCAGTGATGTAGTAATGGGGACAGGGGACGAGCAGTACTTC
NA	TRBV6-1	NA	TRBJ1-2	CASSGGHSKANYGYTF	TGTGCCAGCAGTGGGGGGCACAGTAAAGCTAACTATGGCTACACCTTC
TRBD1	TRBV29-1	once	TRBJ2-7	CSVEMPGGLYEQYF	TGCAGCGTTGAAATGCCAGGGGGCCTCTACGAGCAGTACTTC
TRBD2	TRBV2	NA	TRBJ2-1	CASSELAGGPFF	TGTGCCAGCAGTGAACTAGCGGGGGGCCCTTTCTTC
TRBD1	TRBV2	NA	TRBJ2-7	CASSEGTGGREQYF	TGTGCCAGCAGTGAGGGGACAGGGGGAAGAGAGCAGTACTTC
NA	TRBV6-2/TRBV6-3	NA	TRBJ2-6	CASSYSGAGLWANVLTF	TGTGCCAGCAGTTACTCAGGGGCCGGGCTCTGGGCCAACGTCCTGACTTTC
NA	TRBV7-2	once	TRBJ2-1	CASSNLPGTYNEQFF	TGTGCCAGCAGCAACCTCCCGGGGACCTACAATGAGCAGTTCTTC
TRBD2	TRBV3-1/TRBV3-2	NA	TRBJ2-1	CASSQNSGGAFDNEQFF	TGTGCCAGCAGCCAAAACAGCGGGGGGGCCTTCGACAATGAGCAGTTCTTC
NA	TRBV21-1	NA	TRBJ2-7	CASTRTGGPICYEQYF	TGTGCCAGCACTCGGACGGGGGGGCCAATTTGTTACGAGCAGTACTTC
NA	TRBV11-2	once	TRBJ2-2	CASSLEPEKSNTGELFF	TGTGCCAGCAGCTTAGAGCCGGAGAAATCGAACACCGGGGAGCTGTTTTTT
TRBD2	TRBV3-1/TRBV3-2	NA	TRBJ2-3	CATSPMGGGLHTQYF	TGTGCCACCAGCCCCATGGGCGGGGGATTACATACGCAGTATTTT